The clone carrying this T cell receptor beta chain was seen only a few times. Sequenced by immunoSEQ multiplex PCR; TCRdb stores in-frame clones only, minus some. The sample yields around 4,000 clones, roughly 57% seen once. Trimming at V came to 4 bases and at J to 0 bases, leaving 13 bases not matched to a gene. The CDR3 sequence is 18 residues long. Germline CDR1 MNHEY, CDR2 SMNVEV (reference sequence). This sample stems from a study of sequential checkpoint blockade in melanoma. Study-level information: Arm A got nivolumab then ipilimumab; arm B the reverse, 1:1.

Sample treatment: randomized to nivolumab then ipilimumab (arm A) or the reverse (arm B). Sorted cells were live CD3+CD8+, lacking CD19 and CD56, from PBMCs. This receptor was taken from a human patient with melanoma. Some clones in this sample may be carry-over from other donors' samples. This chain connects TRBV27 to TRBJ2-7; 9 bases align to TRBD1. Sequenced here: CD8+ T cells sorted from blood (inferred from file names), sampled from a patient given nivolumab and ipilimumab in sequence. In nucleotides, the CDR3 is TGTGCCAGCAGTTCCCGTCCCGGGACAGGGTTGAGCTCCTACGAGCAGTACTTC. It specifies CASSSRPGTGLSSYEQYF.